This entry describes one TCR beta chain. The antigen remains unidentified. The data were taken from a study of T cells in localized non-small cell lung cancer. Study conclusions and caveats: A raised T cell density in blood coincided with lengthier overall survival.

This CDR3 spans 12 amino acids. The V and J ends lost 4 bases and 10 bases respectively, with 14 bases between them. Germline V gene sequence: CDR1 SQVTM, CDR2 ANQGSEA. The protocol was immunoSEQ multiplex PCR, while the TCRdb copy is restricted to in-frame clones and leaves out a portion. The table lists tens of thousands of clones, roughly nine tenths of them singletons. The clonotype comes from a woman aged 35-75 years with stage I lung adenocarcinoma. The rearrangement uses TRBV29-1 and TRBJ2-1; D perhaps matches TRBD2 (5 bases). The starting material was peripheral blood, obtained before any cancer treatment. The CDR3 coding sequence is TGCAGCGTTGGGGCAAGAGGGAAGGAGCAGTTCTTC. Protein product: CSVGARGKEQFF.